The 6 T cell receptor beta chains presented below share a single source sample, sequenced in a study of OX40 agonist ivuxolimab in advanced cancers. Clones were read by immunoSEQ multiplex PCR, and TCRdb kept only the in-frame ones, dropping some. Among around 60,000 clones listed, approximately 83% were seen once. The sequences come from CD4+ or CD8+ T cells sorted from blood, collected in a trial of the OX40 agonist ivuxolimab. Source of these receptors: an adult with an advanced solid tumor such as melanoma, head and neck, liver or kidney cancer.

The chain has TRBV30 and TRBJ2-7, with 9 nucleotides matching TRBD1. The CDR3 is 15 residues long. The trim removed 3 bases at V and 0 bases at J, leaving 6 bases unmatched. Per germline, CDR1 GTSNPN and CDR2 SVGIG (reference sequence). CDR3 sequence reads: CAWSPKTGGSYEQYF. In DNA, the CDR3 is TGTGCCTGGAGCCCTAAGACAGGGGGCTCCTACGAGCAGTACTTC.

This clone was observed a single time. The V gene is TRBV18, the J gene TRBJ2-1; TRBD2 matches at 13 bases. The junction had 4 bases not matched to a gene; V was cut back by 5 bases and J by 9 bases. The CDR3 is 14 residues long. Looked up from germline, CDR1 is KGHSH and CDR2 is LQKENI. CDR3 protein: CASSRTSGRTEQFF. For the CDR3, the DNA is TGTGCCAGCTCAAGGACTAGCGGGAGAACTGAGCAGTTCTTC.

V is TRBV27 and J is TRBJ2-3; 11 nucleotides agree with TRBD2. CDR1 is MNHEY and CDR2 is SMNVEV in the germline V gene (reference sequence). CDR3 size: 15 residues. After removal of 5 bases from V and 5 bases from J, the junction contained 6 bases not matched to a gene. This CDR3 is CASSALAGGQDTQYF. The CDR3 DNA sequence: TGTGCCAGCAGTGCCCTAGCGGGGGGCCAAGATACGCAGTATTTT.

This sequence joins TRBV4-3 and TRBJ1-6; TRBD1 agrees at 7 bases. Germline V gene sequence: CDR1 LGHNA, CDR2 YSLEER. This CDR3 region has 18 residues. Germline trimming cut 2 bases from V and 0 bases from J; bases unmatched to any gene: 7. In DNA, the CDR3 is TGCGCCAGCAGCCAATTCCAGGGGGAAGGCTCCTATAATTCACCCCTCCACTTT. It translates to CASSQFQGEGSYNSPLHF.

There are a few counts of this clone. The J gene is TRBJ1-1, the V gene TRBV7-6; weak D call: TRBD1 (5 bases). Germline CDR1 reads SGHVS; CDR2 reads FNYEAQ. The CDR3 has 15 residues. V lost 1 base and J lost 1, with 10 bases in between. The CDR3 nucleotides are TGTGCCAGCAGCTTAGTTCCGACAGCGAACACTGAAGCTTTCTTT. Translated: CASSLVPTANTEAFF.

The genes are TRBV25-1 and TRBJ2-2; TRBD2 matches 7 bases. V trimming: 6 bases; J trimming: 3 bases; junction bases outside the gene matches: 7. The CDR3 consists of 15 residues. Germline CDR1 is MGHDK and CDR2 is SYGVNS. The DNA for the CDR3 is TGTGCCAGCAGCCGTGGGGAGGGGTACACCGGGGAGCTGTTTTTT. This gives the protein CASSRGEGYTGELFF. Drawing the rest from reference TRBV25-1 and TRBJ2-2, the complete variable domain is EADIYQTPRYLVIGTGKKITLECSQTMGHDKMYWYQQDPGMELHLIHYSYGVNSTEKGDLSSESTVSRIRTEHFPLTLESARPSHTSQYLCASSRGEGYTGELFFGEGSRLTVL.